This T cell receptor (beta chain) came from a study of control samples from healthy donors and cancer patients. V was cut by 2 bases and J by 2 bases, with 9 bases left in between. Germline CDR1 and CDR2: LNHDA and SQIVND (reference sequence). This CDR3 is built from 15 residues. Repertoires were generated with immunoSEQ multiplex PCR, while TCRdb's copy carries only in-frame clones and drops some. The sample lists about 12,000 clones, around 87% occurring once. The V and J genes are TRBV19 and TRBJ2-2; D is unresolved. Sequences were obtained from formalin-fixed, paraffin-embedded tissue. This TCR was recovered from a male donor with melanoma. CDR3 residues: CASSIHRSNTGELFF. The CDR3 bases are TGTGCCAGTAGTATACACCGATCCAACACCGGGGAGCTGTTTTTT.